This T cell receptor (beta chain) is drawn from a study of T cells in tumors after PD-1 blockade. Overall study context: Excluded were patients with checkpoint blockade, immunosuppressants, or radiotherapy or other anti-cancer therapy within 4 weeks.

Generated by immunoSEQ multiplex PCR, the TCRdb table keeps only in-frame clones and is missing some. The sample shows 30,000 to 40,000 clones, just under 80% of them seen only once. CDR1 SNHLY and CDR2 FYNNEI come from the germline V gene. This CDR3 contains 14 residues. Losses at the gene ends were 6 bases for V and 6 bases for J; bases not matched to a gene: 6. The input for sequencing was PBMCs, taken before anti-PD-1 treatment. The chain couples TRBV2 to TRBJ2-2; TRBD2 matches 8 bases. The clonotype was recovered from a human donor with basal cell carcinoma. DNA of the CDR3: TGTGCCAGCAGGGTAGGGACTAGATCCGGGGAGCTGTTTTTT. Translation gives CASRVGTRSGELFF.